Here is one T cell receptor (beta chain) with its context. The entry originates in a study of CD8 T cells in Susac syndrome. Reverse transcription of about 0.45 to 1 ug RNA was performed with random hexamers. An immunoSEQ multiplex PCR generated amplified TCR beta CDR3 products spanning 54 Vbeta and 13 Jbeta. TCRdb ran MiXCR on the immunoSEQ multiplex PCR reads and lists one entry per CDR3 protein. This sample yields fewer than 350,000 distinct CDR3 sequences, of which roughly 94% are seen a single time; roughly 0.07% belongs to the top ten. J was trimmed by 3 bases and V by 3 bases; bases with no gene match: 5. Germline CDR1 MGHDK, CDR2 SYGVNS. The CDR3 spans 18 residues. CD8+ and CD4+ T cells circulating in blood were sequenced for TCR beta. Treatment-naive patients with stable or active relapsing-remitting disease served as multiple sclerosis controls. It was negative isolation that provided the CD8+ and CD4+ T cells, whereas TEMRA cells were enriched by FACS.

The chain carries TRBV25-1 and TRBJ2-1, with 16 bases aligning to TRBD2. This receptor was identified in a human donor with multiple sclerosis. What was sequenced was CD4+ T cells from PBMCs. CDR3 region: CASSDGTSGGAFYNEQFF. The DNA for the CDR3 is TGTGCCAGCAGTGATGGGACTAGCGGGGGGGCATTCTACAATGAGCAGTTCTTC.